This entry lists 11 T cell receptor beta chains sequenced from one sample in a study of blood T cell repertoires in COVID-19. This table comes from immunoSEQ multiplex PCR, and its TCRdb copy is limited to in-frame clones, with some not included. The repertoire holds 250,000 to 350,000 clones, with roughly 89% as singletons. Sequencing was carried out using peripheral blood. These receptors were obtained from a young man with acute or convalescent COVID-19.

This clone showed up just once. The chain joins TRBV27 to TRBJ1-2; D remains unclear. The V and J ends lost 2 bases and 2 bases respectively, with 12 bases between them. CDR1 and CDR2 (germline): MNHEY, SMNVEV (reference sequence). This CDR3 is 15 amino acids long. The CDR3 DNA reads TGTGCCAGCAGTTTAAAGGGAGGATTGAACTATGGCTACACCTTC. This translates into CASSLKGGLNYGYTF.

The chain uses TRBV6-5 and TRBJ2-7, with D perhaps TRBD2 (6 bases). The CDR3 runs 12 residues. CDR1 and CDR2 from the germline V gene are MNHEY and SVGAGI. Trimming removed 7 bases at V and 4 bases at J, with 11 bases between. DNA for the CDR3: TGTGCCAGCATGAGCGGAGGGTACGAGCAGTACTTC. It is translated as CASMSGGYEQYF.

The rearrangement joins TRBV7-9 to TRBJ1-2; D call uncertain. Trimming took 3 bases from V and 3 from J, leaving 5 bases between them. The CDR3 runs 12 residues. CDR1 and CDR2 from the germline V gene are SEHNR and FQNEAQ (reference sequence). For the CDR3, the DNA is TGTGCCAGCAGCTTTAGAGACTATGGCTACACCTTC. This codes for CASSFRDYGYTF.

V gene TRBV6-1 combines with J gene TRBJ1-1; D call uncertain. The CDR3 sequence is 13 residues long. The V end lost 0 bases, the J end lost 10 bases, and 12 bases lay between the germline ends. In germline, CDR1 is MNHNS, CDR2 SASEGT. The CDR3 nucleotides are TGTGCCAGCAGTGAAGCTGGAGACCGATCAGCTTTCTTT. The encoded protein is CASSEAGDRSAFF.

The CDR3 loop is CATSSYRDSSSNYGYTF. Written as DNA, the CDR3 is TGTGCCACCAGCAGTTACCGGGACAGCTCCTCTAACTATGGCTACACCTTC. The chain recombines TRBV15 with TRBJ1-2, with 7 bases lining up with TRBD1. This CDR3 contains 17 residues. Germline CDR1 LNHNV, CDR2 YYDKDF (reference sequence). With 3 bases clipped from V and 0 bases from J, the junction kept 10 bases outside the gene matches.

The chain joins TRBV7-9 to TRBJ1-5; D remains unclear. Trimming took 0 bases from V and 5 from J, leaving 8 bases between them. The germline CDR1 and CDR2 sequences are SEHNR and FQNEAQ (reference sequence). There are 14 residues in the CDR3. CDR3 residues: CASSLAVGDQPQHF. DNA of the CDR3: TGTGCCAGCAGCTTAGCCGTCGGGGATCAGCCCCAGCATTTT.

The J gene is TRBJ1-3, the V gene TRBV6-5; D gene uncertain. CDR3 length: 15 residues. V shed 6 bases and J shed 0 bases, with 12 bases lying between them. The germline V gene encodes CDR1 MNHEY and CDR2 SVGAGI. This chain's CDR3 is CASRLSPYSGNTIYF. The CDR3 DNA reads as TGTGCCAGCAGACTCTCCCCCTACTCTGGAAACACCATATATTTT.

The gene calls are TRBV7-2 and TRBJ2-1; 9 bases agree with TRBD2. This CDR3 is built from 15 residues. Germline V CDR1 and CDR2: SGHTA, FQGNSA. The trim removed 3 bases at V and 7 bases at J, leaving 7 bases unmatched. CDR3 bases: TGTGCCAGCAGCTTCCGTGGCGGGAGGGGTAATGAGCAGTTCTTC. Translation gives CASSFRGGRGNEQFF. The full variable domain, its missing parts supplied by reference TRBV7-2 and TRBJ2-1, is GAGVSQSPSNKVTEKGKDVELRCDPISGHTALYWYRQSLGQGLEFLIYFQGNSAPDKSGLPSDRFSAERTGGSVSTLTIQRTQQEDSAVYLCASSFRGGRGNEQFFGPGTRLTVL.

This rearrangement joins TRBV6-2 or TRBV6-3 to TRBJ1-2; D remains ambiguous. From germline, CDR1 is MNHEY and CDR2 SVGEGT. V was pared by 1 base and J by 6 bases, with 12 bases between. This CDR3 is 14 amino acids long. The CDR3 region has the DNA TGTGCCAGCAGTTACTTGATCAGTTCCGATGGCTACACCTTC. Translated: CASSYLISSDGYTF.

The chain couples TRBV28 to TRBJ1-2, with TRBD1 matching 7 bases. CDR1 is MDHEN, CDR2 SYDVKM, per germline. V was pared by 5 bases and J by 2 bases, with 8 bases of the junction left unmatched. The CDR3 sequence is 15 residues long. CDR3 amino acids: CASSTQTGSNYGYTF. CDR3 nucleotides: TGTGCCAGCAGTACACAGACAGGGTCCAACTATGGCTACACCTTC.

This chain links TRBV9 with TRBJ2-7; 9 positions match TRBD2. The V segment lost 0 bases and the J segment 4 bases; nucleotides outside the gene matches: 5. This CDR3 spans 15 amino acids. CDR1 is SGDLS, CDR2 YYNGEE, per germline. This CDR3 is CASSVGLAGMYEQYF. The CDR3 region has the DNA TGTGCCAGCAGCGTAGGTCTAGCGGGAATGTACGAGCAGTACTTC. Full variable domain (missing parts from reference TRBV9 and TRBJ2-7): DSGVTQTPKHLITATGQRVTLRCSPRSGDLSVYWYQQSLDQGLQFLIQYYNGEERAKGNILERFSAQQFPDLHSELNLSSLELGDSALYFCASSVGLAGMYEQYFGPGTRLTVT.